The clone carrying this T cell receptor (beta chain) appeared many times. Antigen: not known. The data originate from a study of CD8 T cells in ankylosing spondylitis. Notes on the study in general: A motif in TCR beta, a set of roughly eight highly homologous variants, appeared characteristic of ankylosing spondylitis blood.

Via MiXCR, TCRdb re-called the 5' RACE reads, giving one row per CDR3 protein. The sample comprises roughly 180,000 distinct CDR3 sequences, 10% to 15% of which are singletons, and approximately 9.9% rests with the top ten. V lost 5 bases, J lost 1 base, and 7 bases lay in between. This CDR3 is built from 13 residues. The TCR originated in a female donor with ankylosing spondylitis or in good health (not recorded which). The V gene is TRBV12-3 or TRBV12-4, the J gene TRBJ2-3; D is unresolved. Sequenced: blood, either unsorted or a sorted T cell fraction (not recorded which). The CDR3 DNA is TGTGCCAGCAGTCCAGTACGCACAGATACGCAGTATTTT. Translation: CASSPVRTDTQYF.